This T cell receptor beta chain was documented in a study of T cells in localized non-small cell lung cancer. Regarding the study as a whole: There were a median around 57 of the top 100 tumor clones appearing in adjacent lung. Sequence data derive from only one tumor region, so heterogeneity remains possible. Maximal T cell clonality occurred in uninvolved adjacent lung, with tumor ranking below it. Elevated circulating T cell density in blood was associated with longer overall survival.

The repertoire was sequenced with immunoSEQ multiplex PCR; TCRdb's copy has only in-frame clones and lacks some. The table lists 35,000 to 45,000 clones, about 76% of them singletons, with around 7.3% in the top ten. This CDR3 contains 15 residues. Germline-derived CDR1 and CDR2 are MDHEN and SYDVKM. V gave up 2 bases and J gave up 13 bases, with 21 bases separating them. Points on this clone: Antigen unknown.

The origin of this receptor is a male donor at least 60 years old with stage II lung adenocarcinoma. The material sequenced was peripheral blood mononuclear cells, taken before any cancer treatment. The V and J genes are TRBV28 and TRBJ2-1; D gene uncertain. The CDR3 sequence is CASSLEASVRSLQFF. CDR3 bases: TGTGCCAGCAGTTTAGAGGCCTCGGTGCGATCCCTCCAGTTCTTC. The entire variable domain, with the rest obtained from reference TRBV28 and TRBJ2-1, is as follows: DVKVTQSSRYLVKRTGEKVFLECVQDMDHENMFWYRQDPGLGLRLIYFSYDVKMKEKGDIPEGYSVSREKKERFSLILESASTNQTSMYLCASSLEASVRSLQFFGPGTRLTVL.